This T cell receptor (beta chain) was identified during a study of blood T cell repertoires in COVID-19. In the original processing: It was from reference gene primer amplification that nucleated cell counts were estimated. TCRdb's table, derived via immunoSEQ multiplex PCR, lists solely in-frame clones and lacks some. The V and J calls and the clone size are those of that table, but D and trimming were determined from the DNA. The data hold about 170,000 clones, with approximately 83% observed a single time. The CDR3 covers 16 residues. Germline assignment: CDR1 SNHLY and CDR2 FYNNEI. V dropped 8 bases and J dropped 5; count of bases not matched to a gene: 9. This clone was recorded a few times.

The sample comprised peripheral blood. The genes are TRBV2 and TRBJ2-1, with 13 nucleotides matching TRBD2. The sequence was collected from a woman aged 80 or over with acute or convalescent COVID-19. In DNA, the CDR3 is TGTGCCAGCCTTCCCGGGGGACTAGCGGGGAACAATGAGCAGTTCTTC. This translates into CASLPGGLAGNNEQFF.